A single sample is the source of the 2 T cell receptor beta chains below, sequenced in a study of early T cells in non-severe SARS-CoV-2 infection. One entry per CDR3 protein results from TCRdb running MiXCR on the 5' RACE reads. The sample includes about 72,000 distinct CDR3 sequences, around a tenth of them seen just once. The specimen was whole blood, collected at baseline. The receptors derive from an adult who was a healthcare worker with PCR-confirmed SARS-CoV-2 infection or an uninfected control (not recorded which).

In this sample, this clonotype turned up a few times. The chain uses TRBV6-2 or TRBV6-3 and TRBJ2-3; no reliable D call. CDR1 and CDR2 from the germline V gene are MNHEY and SVGEGT. Trimming shortened V by 6 bases and J by 6 bases, and 10 bases separated the two germline ends. The CDR3 consists of 12 residues. Here the CDR3 DNA reads TGTGCCAGCAGCTTCATAGGGGATACGCAGTATTTT. Encoded protein: CASSFIGDTQYF.

There are many counts of this clonotype. The V and J genes are TRBV6-5 and TRBJ1-3; the match to TRBD1 covers 11 bases. Germline V gene lookup returns CDR1 MNHEY and CDR2 SVGAGI. The ends lost 5 bases at V and 3 bases at J; junction bases unmatched: 3. The CDR3 totals 15 residues. In DNA form, the CDR3 reads TGTGCCAGCAGTCCAGGGACAGGGGGTGGAAACACCATATATTTT. As protein: CASSPGTGGGNTIYF.